These T cell receptor beta chains were read from a single sample in a study of blood T cell repertoires in COVID-19. Repertoires were generated with immunoSEQ multiplex PCR, while TCRdb's copy carries only in-frame clones and drops some. The data hold nearly 350,000 clones, with around 90% observed a single time. The sample was peripheral blood. The receptors come from a woman aged 18-29 years who had recovered from COVID-19. Both conserved end residues are part of each CDR3. The D gene is left open where the match is weak. Size is stated for part of the rows, as once, few or many counts, or as a class when the clone is expanded.

clone_size j_call d_call v_call cdr3_nt cdr3_aa
. TRBJ2-1 TRBD2 TRBV12-3/TRBV12-4 TGTGCCAGCAGTTTAGCGGCGGGAGGTGAGCAGTTCTTC CASSLAAGGEQFF
. TRBJ2-4 . TRBV4-1 TGCGCCAGCAGCCAAGATGGGGCCAGGCTAGCCAAAAACATTCAGTACTTC CASSQDGARLAKNIQYF
. TRBJ1-2 TRBD1 TRBV5-5 TGTGCCAGCAGCTTCCAGCCGGGACAGGGTCAAGGCTACACCTTC CASSFQPGQGQGYTF
. TRBJ1-5 . TRBV27 TGTGCCAGCAGGGGGCGAGATGCTAGTCAGCCCCAGCATTTT CASRGRDASQPQHF
. TRBJ1-2 TRBD1 TRBV4-3 TGCGCCAGCAGCCAAGCTGGACAGGTCAGCTATGGCTACACCTTC CASSQAGQVSYGYTF
. TRBJ1-2 . TRBV5-1 TGCGCCAGCAGCTTGGATGTCAGAGGAAGCTATGGCTACACCTTC CASSLDVRGSYGYTF
. TRBJ2-5 . TRBV10-2 TGCGCCAGCAGTTCTCTCCAGGGTCTTGAGACCCAGTACTTC CASSSLQGLETQYF
. TRBJ1-4 . TRBV27 TGTGCCAGCAGTTTAGGCAGGGGAGCCCTAAAGGTGGAAAAACTGTTTTTT CASSLGRGALKVEKLFF
. TRBJ1-4 TRBD1 TRBV12-5 TGTGCTAGTGGTTTGGTACTGGGGGGACAGGGGGCATCTAATGAAAAACTGTTTTTT CASGLVLGGQGASNEKLFF
. TRBJ1-1 . TRBV9 TGTGCCAGCAGCGTAGGGTTGGGGGCCGACGAAGCTTTCTTT CASSVGLGADEAFF
. TRBJ2-6 TRBD2 TRBV4-1 TGCGCCAGCAGCCACCGGGACTATACCGTGGGGGGGGCCAACGTCCTGACTTTC CASSHRDYTVGGANVLTF
. TRBJ2-2 . TRBV9 TGTGCCAGCAGCTCCCTTGGACACCCCACCGGGGAGCTGTTTTTT CASSSLGHPTGELFF
. TRBJ1-6 TRBD1 TRBV2 TGTGCCAGCAGGGACCGACAGGGGAATAATTCACCCCTCCACTTT CASRDRQGNNSPLHF
. TRBJ1-2 . TRBV7-2 TGTGCCAGCAGCTTATTAGTTCGGGGGGGAGGCTACACCTTC CASSLLVRGGGYTF
. TRBJ2-3 TRBD2 TRBV18 TGTGCCAGCTCACCCGATCTGAGCGGGAGTCGCACAGATACGCAGTATTTT CASSPDLSGSRTDTQYF
. TRBJ2-3 . TRBV19 TGTGCCAGTAGTATGACAGCGAGTACGCAGTATTTT CASSMTASTQYF
few TRBJ1-1 . TRBV7-2 TGTGCCAGCAGCTTCGCCGCGACTCCGACTGAAGCTTTCTTT CASSFAATPTEAFF
. TRBJ2-1 . TRBV6-1 TGTGCCAGCAGTGGCGGGGCTAGCGATCGCTTTTCCTACAATGAGCAGTTCTTC CASSGGASDRFSYNEQFF
. TRBJ1-1 . TRBV19 TGTGCCAGTAGTATTACGGGGAACACTGAAGCTTTCTTT CASSITGNTEAFF
. TRBJ1-2 TRBD1 TRBV6-4 TGTGCCAGCAGTGAATCACAGGGGTCGGCTGGCTACACCTTC CASSESQGSAGYTF
. TRBJ1-3 . TRBV15 TGTGCCACCAGCCGCCTAACCGACAGGTTAAAACGGTTCTCTGGAAACACCATATATTTT CATSRLTDRLKRFSGNTIYF
. TRBJ1-5 . TRBV5-5 TGTGCCAGCAGCTTGGAGGGGTTCAATCAGCCCCAGCATTTT CASSLEGFNQPQHF
. TRBJ1-1 . TRBV4-3 TGCGCCAGCAGCCAAGACTTACTCCTGGCAGGAATGAACACTGAAGCTTTCTTT CASSQDLLLAGMNTEAFF
. TRBJ2-2 . TRBV11-2 TGTGCCAGCAGCCCAGACGCGGCGCACGCGAACACCGGGGAGCTGTTTTTT CASSPDAAHANTGELFF
. TRBJ1-2 TRBD1 TRBV27 TGTGCCAGCAGGGGACACAGGGGCCGAGTCTTAAACTATGGCTACACCTTC CASRGHRGRVLNYGYTF
. TRBJ1-1 . TRBV12-3/TRBV12-4 TGTGCCAGCTCCACCGACCCGGGGAGTGAAGCTTTCTTT CASSTDPGSEAFF
. TRBJ1-1 . TRBV15 TGTGCCACCAGCAGAGGAGGGAAACCTCAAACGGCTTTCTTT CATSRGGKPQTAFF
. TRBJ2-5 TRBD2 TRBV18 TGTGCCAGCTCACGAGTAGCGGGAGGAGTAAGGCAAGAGACCCAGTACTTC CASSRVAGGVRQETQYF
. TRBJ2-5 TRBD1 TRBV15 TGTGCCACCAGCAGGACCCGGGACAGGGGGAAGGAGACCCAGTACTTC CATSRTRDRGKETQYF
. TRBJ2-2 TRBD2 TRBV27 TGTGCCAGCAGAAGTCTAGCGGGAGTAGGGGGGGAGCTGTTTTTT CASRSLAGVGGELFF
once TRBJ1-4 . TRBV5-1 TGCGCCAGCAGCTTGGCTCACCGAGATCTTAATGAAAAACTGTTTTTT CASSLAHRDLNEKLFF
. TRBJ2-1 TRBD2 TRBV27 TGTGCCAGCAGTTTTCGGGCTCCGGGACTAGCGGGAGTAAGTGAGCAGTTCTTC CASSFRAPGLAGVSEQFF
. TRBJ2-1 . TRBV6-2/TRBV6-3 TGTGCCAGCAGTCAGGACAATGAGCAGTTCTTC CASSQDNEQFF
once TRBJ1-5 . TRBV12-3/TRBV12-4 TGTGCCAGCAGTCTTAGCAATCAGTCCCAGCATTTT CASSLSNQSQHF
. TRBJ2-3 . TRBV13 TGTGCCAGCAGCTTCATCACAGATACGCAGTATTTT CASSFITDTQYF
. TRBJ1-1 . TRBV10-3 TGTGCCATCAGTGTTTTAGGACAGAACACTGAAGCTTTCTTT CAISVLGQNTEAFF
once TRBJ2-5 TRBD2 TRBV27 TGTGCCAGCACTCGATTTCCCCCCCAGACTAGCGGGAGCTCCGGGGAGACCCAGTACTTC CASTRFPPQTSGSSGETQYF
few TRBJ2-1 TRBD2 TRBV7-9 TGTGCCAGCAGCCTAGGGCTAGCGGAGTACAATGAGCAGTTCTTC CASSLGLAEYNEQFF
. TRBJ2-3 TRBD2 TRBV3-1/TRBV3-2 TGTGCCAGCAGCCTCCGCCTAGCGGGAGGGACAGATACGCAGTATTTT CASSLRLAGGTDTQYF
. TRBJ2-1 TRBD1 TRBV6-5 TGTGCCAGCAGTCGGGACAGGGTGGGGAATGAGCAGTTCTTC CASSRDRVGNEQFF
. TRBJ2-1 . TRBV3-1/TRBV3-2 TGTGCCAGCAGCCAGGCAACTATCTCCTACAATGAGCAGTTCTTC CASSQATISYNEQFF
. TRBJ2-4 . TRBV7-2 TGTGCCAGCAGCGTCCTTGGGGAGGCCAAAAACATTCAGTACTTC CASSVLGEAKNIQYF
. TRBJ1-2 . TRBV4-1 TGCGCCAGCAGCCAAAGCGGACCCGCTAACTATGGCTACACCTTC CASSQSGPANYGYTF
. TRBJ1-4 . TRBV11-3 TGTGCCAGCAGCTTAGGTGGACTTGGGTCGGGGGAAAAACTGTTTTTT CASSLGGLGSGEKLFF
once TRBJ1-2 . TRBV28 TGTGCCAGCAGTTCTCCTGGACAGAACTATGGCTACACCTTC CASSSPGQNYGYTF
. TRBJ1-5 . TRBV15 TGTGCCACCAGCCCCAGAGGGATAAATTATCAGCCCCAGCATTTT CATSPRGINYQPQHF
. TRBJ2-2 TRBD2 TRBV2 TGTGCCAGCAGTGAACCGACTAGCGGGACGAACACCGGGGAGCTGTTTTTT CASSEPTSGTNTGELFF
. TRBJ1-5 TRBD1 TRBV7-2 TGTGCCAGCAGCCGTACGCACAGGGGGAATCAGCCCCAGCATTTT CASSRTHRGNQPQHF
. TRBJ2-1 . TRBV5-1 TGCGCCAGCAGCTTGGTCTCCTATGAGCAGTTCTTC CASSLVSYEQFF
. TRBJ1-2 . TRBV9 TGTGCCAGCAGCGTAGGGCTCCGGAGCTTTAACTATGGCTACACCTTC CASSVGLRSFNYGYTF
. TRBJ1-1 . TRBV6-2/TRBV6-3 TGTGCCAGCAGTTACTCGAGGCGAAACACTGAAGCTTTCTTT CASSYSRRNTEAFF
. TRBJ2-1 TRBD2 TRBV7-4 TGTGCCAGCAGCTTTCGACTAGCGGGAATTTCGGGGTACAATGAGCAGTTCTTC CASSFRLAGISGYNEQFF